A single sample is the source of the 31 T cell receptor beta chains below, sequenced in a study of human T cells and chemical hapten exposure. The time point was: patch test 1, 2 weeks after DPC sensitization. Treatment given: therapeutic diphenylcyclopropenone sensitization with weekly scalp DPC. In TCRdb, the RACE reads were re-called with MiXCR into one record per CDR3 protein. This table holds some 350,000 distinct CDR3 sequences, around 6.9% found once. Here the sequenced sample was whole blood, taken in connection with sensitization to the hapten diphenylcyclopropenone (DPC). These TCRs come from a woman between 18 and 29 years old with alopecia areata. Some clones in this sample may be carry-over from other donors' samples.

This sequence joins TRBV3-1 and TRBJ1-1, with 8 bases lining up with TRBD1. This CDR3 comprises 14 residues. Trimming removed 6 bases from V and 1 base from J; junction bases left unmatched: 4. Germline CDR1 reads LGHDT; CDR2 reads YNNKEL (reference sequence). CDR3 nucleotides: TGTGCCAGCAGGAGGGACAGGACGAACACTGAAGCTTTCTTT. Its protein product is CASRRDRTNTEAFF.

At least ten counts were recorded for this clonotype. This rearrangement joins TRBV27 to TRBJ1-1; 7 bases fit TRBD1. CDR3 size: 21 residues. Germline CDR1 MNHEY, CDR2 SMNVEV (reference sequence). The junction had 20 bases not matched to a gene; V was cut back by 1 base and J by 0 bases. The CDR3 coding sequence is TGTGCCAGCAGTTTATTCTCCGGGGGAATGGGCAGGGGGTTCGTGAACACTGAAGCTTTCTTT. Protein sequence: CASSLFSGGMGRGFVNTEAFF.

This clonotype showed up just a few times. The rearrangement links TRBV13 to TRBJ2-1, with D possibly TRBD2 on 5 matching bases. Looked up from germline, CDR1 is PRHDT and CDR2 is FYEKMQ (reference sequence). Trimming stripped 0 bases from V and 3 bases from J, with 12 bases between. The CDR3 is 16 residues long. CDR3 sequence reads: CASSLGGLAFYNEQFF. CDR3 sequence (DNA): TGTGCCAGCAGCTTAGGCGGGCTAGCTTTCTACAATGAGCAGTTCTTC.

This chain uses TRBV7-2 with TRBJ1-2; maybe TRBD1 (6 bases). Trimming stripped 5 bases from V and 4 bases from J, with 20 bases between. Germline V gives CDR1 SGHTA, CDR2 FQGNSA. The CDR3 runs 16 residues. CDR3 loop: CASSPGTSTGVYGYTF. The DNA for the CDR3 is TGTGCCAGCAGCCCTGGAACTTCGACAGGCGTCTATGGCTACACCTTC.

This clonotype was seen only a few times. The chain couples TRBV14 to TRBJ2-1; tentatively, D is TRBD2 (6 bases). CDR1 SGHDN and CDR2 FVKESK come from the germline V gene. V was cut by 7 bases and J by 8 bases, with 18 bases left in between. This CDR3 has 14 residues. This CDR3 is CASTPAGLWDEQFF. CDR3 DNA: TGTGCCAGCACACCAGCGGGTCTTTGGGATGAGCAGTTCTTC.

Points on this clonotype: Possible read error: a much larger clone is one base away. The chain couples TRBV5-4 to TRBJ2-7; TRBD2 matches at 7 bases. The CDR3 contains 14 residues. The germline gives CDR1 SGHNT, CDR2 YYREEE (reference sequence). CDR3 region: CASSLVGLADDQYF. The CDR3 coding sequence is TGTGCCAGCAGCTTGGTCGGTCTAGCGGACGATCAGTACTTC.

The sample holds a few counts of this clonotype. The rearrangement links TRBV6-5 to TRBJ2-7; TRBD1 is a possible D gene (6 bases). Trimming removed 2 bases from V and 1 base from J, with 9 bases in between. The germline V gene has CDR1 MNHEY and CDR2 SVGAGI. The CDR3 runs to 14 residues. CDR3 loop: CASSYDRWSYEQYF. For the CDR3, the DNA is TGTGCCAGCAGTTACGACAGGTGGTCCTACGAGCAGTACTTC.

This clonotype was found many times. The chain employs TRBV6-2 or TRBV6-3 and TRBJ1-5; no reliable D call. V lost 8 bases and J 0 bases, leaving 8 bases between the germline ends. The CDR3 contains 13 residues. Germline CDR1 is MNHEY and CDR2 is SVGEGT. DNA of the CDR3: TGTGCCAGCCAGACTAATAGCAATCAGCCCCAGCATTTT. Translation: CASQTNSNQPQHF.

This clonotype was detected a few times. The V gene is TRBV6-2 or TRBV6-3, the J gene TRBJ1-2; a possible D gene is TRBD1 (5 bases). The CDR3 is 15 residues long. Germline values: CDR1 MNHEY, CDR2 SVGEGT. Trimming took off 7 bases at V and 3 bases at J, with 18 bases between the two ends. The chain's CDR3 is CASIRQGGSYYGYTF. CDR3 DNA sequence: TGTGCCAGCATTAGGCAGGGAGGATCTTACTATGGCTACACCTTC.

This clonotype was recorded at least ten times. The gene calls are TRBV5-4 and TRBJ2-1, with 11 bases lining up with TRBD2. There are 15 residues in the CDR3. V lost 0 bases to trimming and J lost 8 bases; unmatched junction nucleotides: 4. Germline V gene data show CDR1 as SGHNT and CDR2 as YYREEE (reference sequence). The CDR3 here is CASSLGLAGTYEQFF. CDR3 bases: TGTGCCAGCAGCTTGGGACTAGCGGGGACATATGAGCAGTTCTTC.

This clonotype was seen repeatedly, ten times or more. The genes are TRBV7-8 and TRBJ2-3; D is uncertain. Trimming pared 3 bases from V and 3 bases from J, leaving 13 bases between. Germline lookup yields CDR1 SGHVS and CDR2 FQNEAQ. The CDR3 loop spans 15 amino acids. The DNA of the CDR3 is TGTGCCAGCAGCTTGAGAAGGATAGGGACAGATACGCAGTATTTT. This gives the protein CASSLRRIGTDTQYF.

J is TRBJ2-1 and V is TRBV24-1; 8 bases line up with TRBD2. With 7 bases clipped from V and 6 bases from J, the junction kept 7 bases outside the gene matches. The CDR3 spans 14 residues. Looked up from germline, CDR1 is KGHDR and CDR2 is SFDVKD. The CDR3 protein is CATRPSGGLNEQFF. CDR3 DNA: TGTGCCACCAGGCCCAGCGGGGGCCTCAATGAGCAGTTCTTC.

This clonotype came up a few times. The chain is built from TRBV7-3 and TRBJ2-6, with D unclear. The CDR3 has 16 residues. V lost 3 bases and J 0 bases, leaving 9 bases between the germline ends. Germline V gene lookup returns CDR1 SGHTA and CDR2 FQGTGA. The CDR3 DNA follows: TGTGCCAGCAGCTTTGACTCACCCTCTGGGGCCAACGTCCTGACTTTC. Translating gives CASSFDSPSGANVLTF.

This clonotype was picked up many times. A junction end diverges from the germline sequence, so it may reflect a read error. This sequence joins TRBV7-7 and TRBJ2-7, with no clear D. The CDR3 sequence is 14 residues long. Germline lookup yields CDR1 SSHAT and CDR2 FNYEAQ (reference sequence). The CDR3 reads CASSLAPGNYEQYF. CDR3 in DNA: TGTGCTAGCAGCTTAGCTCCAGGAAACTACGAGCAGTACTTC.

This chain connects TRBV9 to TRBJ1-2, with a possible D match to TRBD1 (5 bases). Germline-derived CDR1 and CDR2 are SGDLS and YYNGEE. The CDR3 is 15 amino acids. The ends were cut back, 0 bases at V and 6 bases at J, with 15 bases in the middle. CDR3 protein: CASSVVDIGANGYTF. As DNA, the CDR3 is TGTGCCAGCAGCGTAGTTGATATTGGGGCCAATGGCTACACCTTC.

There are a few counts of this clonotype. The CDR3 nucleotides are TGTGCCAGCAGCCCCCCGGTACGAGACGAGCAGTACTTC. Its protein is CASSPPVRDEQYF. V is TRBV5-5 and J is TRBJ2-7; no definite D call. Per the germline V gene, CDR1 is SGHKS and CDR2 is YYEKEE (reference sequence). V lost 4 bases and J lost 5, with 13 bases in between. CDR3 length equals 13 residues.

This clonotype has a count of ten or more. The chain employs TRBV10-2 and TRBJ1-3, with D maybe TRBD1 (5 bases). The CDR3 totals 13 residues. Trimming removed 5 bases at V and 1 base at J, with 6 bases between. Germline assignment: CDR1 WSHSY and CDR2 SAAADI. The CDR3 protein is CASSQGSGNTIYF. The CDR3 DNA sequence: TGCGCCAGCAGTCAGGGATCTGGAAACACCATATATTTT.

This clonotype was counted a few times. The chain links TRBV12-3 or TRBV12-4 to TRBJ1-1; no clear D. CDR3 size: 13 residues. The V gene lost 3 bases and the J gene lost 5 bases, with 10 bases spanning the gap. CDR3 nucleotides: TGTGCCAGCAGTTTCGTGGGGTATACTGAAGCTTTCTTT. As protein: CASSFVGYTEAFF.

This clonotype appeared a few times. The chain combines TRBV10-3 with TRBJ2-3, with TRBD2 matching over 11 bases. V dropped 6 bases and J dropped 4; count of bases not matched to a gene: 12. Germline V gene sequence: CDR1 ENHRY, CDR2 SYGVKD. This CDR3 is 17 amino acids long. CDR3 loop: CAIRVSSSGRSADTQYF. The CDR3, as DNA: TGTGCCATCAGGGTTTCATCTAGCGGGAGGTCGGCAGATACGCAGTATTTT.

The V call is TRBV20-1, the J call TRBJ1-5, with D possibly TRBD1 on 6 matching bases. The V and J ends lost 4 bases and 4 bases respectively, with 14 bases between them. This CDR3 has 14 amino acids. The germline gives CDR1 DFQATT, CDR2 SNEGSKA (reference sequence). The CDR3 spells CSAIQDSVNQPQHF. The CDR3 DNA sequence: TGCAGTGCTATTCAGGACAGCGTTAATCAGCCCCAGCATTTT.

This clonotype was observed at least ten times. This chain links TRBV7-3 with TRBJ2-1; D gene unclear. The germline gives CDR1 SGHTA, CDR2 FQGTGA. Trimming stripped 5 bases from V and 5 bases from J, with 16 bases between. The CDR3 has 15 amino acids. The CDR3 region has the DNA TGTGCCAGCAGCCCGCCTGGAAGACCCAACAATGAGCAGTTCTTC. Translated, it gives CASSPPGRPNNEQFF.

The sample holds many counts of this clonotype. The chain links TRBV6-6 to TRBJ1-6; D uncertain. The CDR3 runs to 17 residues. The germline CDR1 and CDR2 sequences are MNHNY and SVGAGI (reference sequence). V lost 2 bases and J lost 0, with 11 bases in between. The CDR3 loop reads CASSYALRSSYNSPLHF. The CDR3 nucleotides are TGTGCCAGCAGTTACGCCTTGAGAAGCTCCTATAATTCACCCCTCCACTTT.

V gene TRBV7-2 combines with J gene TRBJ2-3; the match to TRBD2 covers 7 bases. Germline CDR1 and CDR2: SGHTA and FQGNSA. CDR3 length: 13 residues. V lost 3 bases to trimming and J lost 5 bases; unmatched junction nucleotides: 2. For the CDR3, the DNA is TGTGCCAGCAGCTTCGGGACTATAGATACGCAGTATTTT. It encodes CASSFGTIDTQYF.

This clonotype was found many times. Mismatch with germline at one junction end may stem from a read error. The chain uses TRBV7-7 and TRBJ2-5, with 10 nucleotides matching TRBD2. There are 17 residues in the CDR3. Germline V CDR1 and CDR2: SSHAT, FNYEAQ (reference sequence). The CDR3 spells CASSPFGSGGAEETQYF. CDR3 sequence (DNA): TGTGCTAGCAGCCCTTTCGGGAGCGGGGGGGCCGAAGAGACCCAGTACTTC.

Only a few counts were recorded for this clonotype. The chain carries TRBV6-1 and TRBJ2-1; 11 nucleotides line up with TRBD2. This CDR3 comprises 18 residues. V lost 6 bases and J lost 2; bases outside the gene matches: 12. Germline assignment: CDR1 MNHNS and CDR2 SASEGT. The CDR3 reads CASSISGGATSTYNEQFF. DNA of the CDR3: TGTGCCAGCAGCATTAGCGGGGGGGCCACATCGACCTACAATGAGCAGTTCTTC.

The J gene is TRBJ2-7, the V gene TRBV6-1, with 10 positions matching TRBD1. The CDR3 covers 14 residues. Germline V CDR1 and CDR2: MNHNS, SASEGT. Trimming took 2 bases from V and 6 from J; bases not matched to a gene: 4. CDR3 nucleotides: TGTGCCAGCAGTGAAAAGTGGACAGGGGGCGAGCAGTACTTC. Amino acid sequence: CASSEKWTGGEQYF.

This clonotype has only a few counts. This chain connects TRBV19 to TRBJ2-6, with a possible D match to TRBD1 (6 bases). Trimming removed 7 bases at V and 2 bases at J, with 18 bases between. The CDR3 runs to 17 residues. The germline V gene has CDR1 LNHDA and CDR2 SQIVND (reference sequence). CDR3: CASIATGRVAGANVLTF. The CDR3, as DNA: TGTGCCAGTATCGCGACAGGTCGAGTGGCTGGGGCCAACGTCCTGACTTTC.

The table lists this clonotype with a few counts. The chain employs TRBV12-3 or TRBV12-4 and TRBJ2-7, with D perhaps TRBD1 (6 bases). This CDR3 has 14 residues. V was trimmed by 2 bases and J by 5 bases, leaving 13 bases between them. The CDR3 nucleotides read TGTGCCAGCAGTTTATTACAGGGAGCCCACGAGCAGTACTTC. Protein sequence: CASSLLQGAHEQYF.

The genes are TRBV13 and TRBJ2-2; 11 positions agree with TRBD2. The germline gives CDR1 PRHDT, CDR2 FYEKMQ (reference sequence). V trimming: 4 bases; J trimming: 3 bases; junction bases outside the gene matches: 28. CDR3 length: 24 amino acids. CDR3 region: CASSSLDRTALGLAGGPHTGELFF. The CDR3 DNA follows: TGTGCCAGCAGCTCACTCGACAGGACTGCACTGGGCCTAGCGGGGGGCCCGCACACCGGGGAGCTGTTTTTT.

The genes are TRBV12-3 or TRBV12-4 and TRBJ1-2, with D possibly TRBD1 on 5 matching bases. The CDR3 sequence is 14 residues long. V was cut by 7 bases and J by 7 bases, with 19 bases left in between. The CDR3 DNA reads TGTGCCAGCATCCCGCCAGGGCACGCCGGTGGCTACACCTTC. Protein sequence: CASIPPGHAGGYTF.

The sample holds many counts of this clonotype. This chain uses TRBV2 with TRBJ2-6, with D possibly matching TRBD1 (5 bases). From germline, CDR1 is SNHLY and CDR2 FYNNEI. The CDR3 has 15 residues. V was cut by 7 bases and J by 0 bases, with 10 bases left in between. Here the CDR3 DNA reads TGTGCCAGCAAACAGGAGAGCTCTGGGGCCAACGTCCTGACTTTC. Translated: CASKQESSGANVLTF.